The source of this TCR beta chain is a study of T cells in Graves' hyperthyroidism and ophthalmopathy. Looking at the study overall: Peripheral blood sampling occurred at initial diagnosis, before any treatment.

This clonotype was found many times. What it recognizes is unknown. General study points: Within blood appeared most thyroid clonotypes that had expanded above 0.001.

This CDR3 region has 14 residues. The germline V gene has CDR1 SGHRS and CDR2 YFSETQ. V dropped 2 bases and J dropped 5 bases, with 14 bases sitting between them. Lactation, pregnancy, other autoimmune disease or uncontrolled infection led to exclusion of patients. The diagnoses drew upon clinical symptoms, serum thyroxine and TRAb, thyroid ultrasound and orbital computed tomography. Template material for amplifying TCR beta CDR3 regions consisted of RNA transcripts. With the HTBI primer set, the TCR CDR3 went through a first round of RT-PCR. TCRdb reprocessed the multiplex PCR reads with MiXCR, giving one entry per CDR3 protein. The table shows about 610,000 distinct CDR3 sequences, with roughly 15% occurring only once.

The V gene is TRBV5-1, the J gene TRBJ2-7; D gene uncertain. The source is a woman aged 40-49 years with Graves' ophthalmopathy. Sequencing was done on a sample of blood. CDR3 coding DNA: TGCGCCAGCAGCTTCGAGCGTTGGGATGACGAGCAGTACTTC. This sequence encodes CASSFERWDDEQYF.